Reported below is one T cell receptor (beta chain). The specificity of this receptor is unknown. No clone much larger than this one lies a single base away; base qualities are absent. The receptor library was made with the immunoSEQ multiplex PCR assay. A mixture of 60 forward primers for TCR Vbeta segments and 13 reverse primers for TCR Jbeta segments was used in the multiplex PCR. The CDR3 region of rearranged TCR beta genes was amplified from genomic DNA by a multiplex PCR assay. The Illumina HiSeq System was used to sequence the amplified TCR beta libraries as 87-base-pair reads. The authors' pipeline ran thus. Across the roughly 600 repertoires, a later analysis counted roughly 77 million unique TCR beta chains, roughly 11 million of which were shared by at least two donors. Raw reads were error-corrected and collapsed into unique sequences by a nearest-neighbor algorithm in which closely related sequences were merged to remove PCR and sequencing errors. To assign V, D and J gene segments, CDR3 sequences were aligned to IMGT reference sequences. For a sequence to be retained, a match of at least six nucleotides to both a V gene segment and a J gene segment was required. A rearrangement was called productive if the CDR3 had no stop codons and remained in frame with V and J, and every other rearrangement was called non-productive. Following IMGT convention, CDR3 was defined as the stretch from the second conserved V-encoded cysteine up to the conserved J-encoded phenylalanine. In an earlier analysis of around 540 of the donors, sequences lacking an unambiguous match to a single V gene segment were excluded. An earlier analysis of 550 to 650 of the donors classified V segments as functional when productive rearrangements were above 56.7% and as segregating when the standard deviation between donors was above 5%. To diagnose cytomegalovirus status from the catalog of TCR beta chain sequences, a statistical classification framework was built. In a later analysis, TCR nucleotide sequences were compared against IMGT/GENE-DB human TR gene sequences so that V and J genes could be assigned. In a later analysis, CDR3 sequences and most-parsimonious VDJ recombination scenarios were assigned using the TCRdist pipeline. In a later analysis, each TCR beta chain was defined by its CDR3 amino acid sequence together with its V-gene family, and reads without a unique V-gene family were excluded. A later analysis removed several hundred highly shared, low-generation-probability nucleotide sequences to deal with suspected cross-contamination and a sequencing artifact. In a later analysis, a clonal expansion index was calculated for each public chain from normalized within-repertoire ranks of inferred template counts. Generation probabilities in a later analysis came from a VDJ recombination model fitted to out-of-frame rearrangements, and those results were checked against IGoR. Hypergeometric tests were used in a later analysis to score TCR-TCR, TCR-HLA and TCR-CMV co-occurrence, with a repertoire-size bias correction applied to the TCR pairs. False discovery rates were estimated in a later analysis by permuting HLA or CMV assignments 20 times. In a later analysis, co-occurring TCRs were grouped with DBSCAN, and TCRdist sequence similarity was added when clustering was performed within HLA-allele-positive subsets. Co-occurrence clustering excluded repertoires with fewer than 30,000 or more than 120,000 public chains, plus five with anomalous nucleotide sharing. TCRdb mirrors the immuneACCESS table, restricted to in-frame sequences. Some clones are absent from its copies; in checked studies, under half trace to an unresolved V gene, and the reason for the others is unknown. The D gene and trimming were derived from the DNA, and the V and J assignments and clone size from that table. This sample comprises approximately 88,000 clones, about 80% of them detected only once. 1.4% of the sample lies in the top ten.

This record comes from a study of cytomegalovirus exposure and HLA in healthy donors (dated by TCRdb to the late 2010s). Regarding the study in general: In an earlier analysis of some 610 of the donors, 276 Gb of sequence data and some 100 million unique TCR beta sequences from about 190 million T cells were reported. An early release covering roughly 640 HLA-typed donors comprised approximately 300 gigabases of sequencing data and approximately 85 million unique TCR sequences. Of the roughly 400 genotyped donors, 80% to 90% were placed in the genetic ancestry cluster associated with self-reported Caucasian donors. The aim of the study was to test whether cataloging public T cell receptors could identify signatures of past pathogen exposure. The study profiled the T cell repertoires of 500 to 800 subjects by immunosequencing and related them to cytomegalovirus serostatus. Along with the approximately 700-subject first cohort, a separate validation cohort of about 110 different subjects was used. High-throughput TCR immunosequencing, statistical association of individual TCRs with disease status, and machine learning were combined to predict cytomegalovirus infection status. A later analysis re-examined previously published TCR beta repertoires from just over 650 donors and added high-resolution HLA genotyping to investigate patterns of TCR occurrence. Rather than using new phenotypic data, the later analysis identified candidate immune exposures from TCR beta sequences and from how often those sequences occurred across donors. To decide whether each TCR beta V gene segment behaved as functional or pseudogenic, an earlier analysis of some 540 of the donors relied on high-throughput TCR beta sequencing. Donor age, sex, ethnicity and CMV serostatus were compiled together with the repertoire data. A later genetic analysis took genome-wide SNP genotypes for 398 of the 666 donors and used that subset as a discovery cohort. All discovery cohort repertoires had been generated on a single sequencing platform. HLA typing included class I and class II loci at four-digit resolution. The number of typed donors differed by locus: about 629-630 for A, B, C, DRB1 and DQB1; approximately 530 for DQA1; approximately 600 for DPA1; and some 470 for DPB1. Five DR-DQ haplotypes were handled as single units for association and clustering because linkage in the cohort was strong. Across some 400 genotyped donors of the cohort, an average of roughly 230,000 unique TCR beta nucleotide sequences per donor were sequenced, and around 20% of those sequences were non-productive. Study-wide conclusions, independent of this receptor: Linkage disequilibrium might explain the correlated functional status among segregating V segments, but an unknown experimental factor could not be excluded. Because counts were too low, about 18 rarely observed V segments, including chromosome 9 orphons, were excluded from the earlier analysis of 500 to 700 of the donors. A further reported finding was that TCR beta sequences accurately predicted the HLA-A and HLA-B alleles for most subjects in the first cohort. Broadly in line with IMGT annotations, most TCR beta V segments showed up in productive rearrangements about 90% or about 30% of the time in an earlier analysis of 587 of the donors. Most TCR sequences were observed very rarely across donors, whereas some public TCRs were present in many individuals. According to a later genetic analysis, donors in an Asian-associated ancestry cluster had fewer N-insertions in productive TCRs than the approximately 670-donor mean. In a later genetic analysis, a missense DCLRE1C variant was associated with V-gene and J-gene trimming of TCR beta chains, and the association was replicated in an independent cohort. In the study, some 180 TCR beta chains were listed as associated with cytomegalovirus. In vitro tests confirmed that a few of the cytomegalovirus-associated TCR beta chains recognize cytomegalovirus antigens. Because some donors lacked HLA typing at each locus, the association tests relied only on the typed subset. It was suggested by the authors that the approach could potentially be generalized to other disease states and immunological phenotypes. When HLA alleles, especially DR and DQ, strongly co-occurred, attributing TCR associations to individual alleles was difficult. A later analysis associated 16,951 TCR beta sequences with specific HLA alleles at a false discovery rate of 0.05. A later analysis found that TCR association rates varied across HLA loci, with DRB1 alleles showing the most associated TCRs and HLA-C alleles the fewest. A cluster of highly shared sequence variants was judged likely to be a technical artifact of the sequencing pipeline. Only TCR beta chains were sequenced in this cohort, and the absence of alpha or paired-chain data limited detectable features. Roughly uniform sequencing depth across donors was assumed in presence/absence analyses, although this assumption may not hold. Immune exposure information for the cohort was limited to CMV serostatus. The classifier was reported to diagnose cytomegalovirus status with high specificity and sensitivity in both the original cohort and the validation cohort. Most CMV-associated TCR beta chains appeared to be HLA-restricted in a later analysis, and the HLA associations seemed to be driven largely by CMV exposure. A later analysis found that HLA-associated TCR beta chains were more clonally expanded and had lower generation probabilities than equally common non-associated chains. Several of the top co-occurrence clusters appeared to be linked to parvovirus B19, influenza, CMV and Epstein-Barr virus, according to a later analysis.

In total, 600 or so healthy bone marrow donors made up the cohort. Cohort members were all nominally healthy when sampled, although unrecorded immune exposures were likely present. The donor tested CMV seronegative and was one of the 352 seronegative cohort members. A peripheral blood sample was collected from each donor, and TCR beta sequencing was performed on peripheral blood mononuclear cells. The Qiagen DNeasy Blood Extraction Kit was used to extract genomic DNA from the blood cell samples. The TCR sequence derives from a male donor in good health and CMV-seronegative. The sample taken for sequencing was PBMCs.

The nucleotides read TGTGCCAGCAGCGTAGAAGGTCAGGGTTATGGCTACACCTTC. This codes for CASSVEGQGYGYTF. The receptor chain draws on TRBV9 and TRBJ1-2; TRBD1 is a weak D gene call, 5 bases matching. V loses 0 bases of germline sequence and J loses 5 bases, and the interval between the two ends is 11 bases. From the germline V gene, CDR1 is SGDLS and CDR2 is YYNGEE. Measured from the cysteine to the phenylalanine, the CDR3 is 14 residues long. Only CDR3 DNA remains: 42 bases, in frame from the first base. With the rest looked up from the reference TRBV9 and TRBJ1-2 genes rather than sequenced, the full variable domain is DSGVTQTPKHLITATGQRVTLRCSPRSGDLSVYWYQQSLDQGLQFLIQYYNGEERAKGNILERFSAQQFPDLHSELNLSSLELGDSALYFCASSVEGQGYGYTFGSGTRLTVV.